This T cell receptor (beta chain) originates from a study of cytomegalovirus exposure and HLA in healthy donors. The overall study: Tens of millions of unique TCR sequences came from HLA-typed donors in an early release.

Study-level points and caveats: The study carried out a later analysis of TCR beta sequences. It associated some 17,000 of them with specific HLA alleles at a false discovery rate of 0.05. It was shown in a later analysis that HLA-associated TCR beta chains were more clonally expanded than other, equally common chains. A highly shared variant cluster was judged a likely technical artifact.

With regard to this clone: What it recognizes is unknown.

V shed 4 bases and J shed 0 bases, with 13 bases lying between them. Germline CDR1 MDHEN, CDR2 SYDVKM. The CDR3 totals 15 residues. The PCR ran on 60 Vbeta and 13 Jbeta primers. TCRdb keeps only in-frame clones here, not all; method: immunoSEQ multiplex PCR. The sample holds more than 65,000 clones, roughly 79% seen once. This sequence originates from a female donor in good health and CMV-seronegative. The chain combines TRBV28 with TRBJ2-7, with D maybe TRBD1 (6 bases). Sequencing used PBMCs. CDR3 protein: CASSSRQAASYEQYF. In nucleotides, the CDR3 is TGTGCCAGCAGTTCCCGACAGGCCGCCTCCTACGAGCAGTACTTC.